This TCR beta chain appears in the sequencing data of a study of CD8 T cells in Susac syndrome. Reverse transcription of 0.5 to 1 ug RNA was performed with random hexamers. TCRdb recomputed calls from the immunoSEQ multiplex PCR reads with MiXCR, one row per CDR3 protein. The profile shows 120,000 or so distinct CDR3 sequences, approximately 93% of them singletons. V lost 1 base, J lost 3 bases, and 10 bases lay in between. Germline CDR1 reads LGHDT; CDR2 reads YNNKEL (reference sequence). The CDR3 has 14 residues. The multiple sclerosis control group comprised treatment-naive patients with stable or active relapsing-remitting disease. Isolation of CD8+ and CD4+ T cells was performed negatively, whereas enrichment of TEMRA cells was done by FACS.

V usage is TRBV3-1 and J usage is TRBJ2-7; no reliable D call. Specimen: CD4+ T cells from PBMCs. The sequence was collected from a human donor with multiple sclerosis. This CDR3 is CASSQGPRNYEQYF. The CDR3 region has the DNA TGTGCCAGCAGCCAAGGCCCGAGAAACTACGAGCAGTACTTC.